The clone carrying this TCR beta chain was picked up one time. This sample was taken from a study of blood T cell repertoires in COVID-19. Study in general: The cDNA or gDNA used as material had been derived from T cells, B-cell-depleted T cells, or PBMCs.

The data were produced by immunoSEQ multiplex PCR, yet TCRdb's version contains in-frame clones alone and is incomplete. This repertoire shows tens of thousands of clones, around 90% found once; its top ten account for approximately 1.9%. This receptor was obtained from a woman at least 80 years old with active or convalescent COVID-19. Sequencing used peripheral blood.

The CDR3 sequence is CSASSAASYGYTF. The CDR3 DNA reads TGCAGTGCTAGTTCCGCCGCTAGCTATGGCTACACCTTC. This chain uses TRBV20-1 with TRBJ1-2; D unclear. CDR3 size: 13 residues. CDR1 is DFQATT, CDR2 SNEGSKA, per germline (reference sequence). Trimming pared 3 bases from V and 4 bases from J, leaving 12 bases between.